A single sample gave rise to the 15 T cell receptor beta chains below, sequenced in a study of blood T cell repertoires in COVID-19. The data were produced by immunoSEQ multiplex PCR, yet TCRdb's version contains in-frame clones alone and is incomplete. The sample includes over 200,000 clones, roughly 80% of them seen just once. The sample consisted of PBMCs or T cells enriched from blood (not recorded which). All receptors come from a man aged 60 to 69 who had recovered from COVID-19.

The genes are TRBV11-2 and TRBJ2-7; 7 nucleotides match TRBD2. J was trimmed by 7 bases and V by 2 bases; bases with no gene match: 5. The CDR3 runs 13 residues. The V gene's germline CDR1 is SGHAT and CDR2 FQNNGV. The CDR3 DNA follows: TGTGCCAGCAGCTTACGGGTGGGACTAGAGCAGTACTTC. This gives the protein CASSLRVGLEQYF.

The rearrangement uses TRBV19 and TRBJ1-3; D perhaps matches TRBD1 (5 bases). This CDR3 has 16 amino acids. Germline V gives CDR1 LNHDA, CDR2 SQIVND (reference sequence). V shed 7 bases and J shed 1 base, with 17 bases lying between them. The CDR3 loop is CASNWGRIFSGNTIYF. CDR3 DNA sequence: TGTGCCAGTAACTGGGGCAGGATTTTTTCTGGAAACACCATATATTTT.

This clone was observed a few times. The CDR3 protein is CASSPQWLRAGSGGYTF. The CDR3, as DNA: TGTGCCAGCTCACCACAATGGCTTCGGGCAGGGTCAGGTGGCTACACCTTC. The V call is TRBV18, the J call TRBJ1-2, with D perhaps matching TRBD1 (5 bases). Germline-derived CDR1 and CDR2 are KGHSH and LQKENI. Trimming left V 1 base short and J 7 bases short, with 22 bases between. This CDR3 has 17 amino acids.

This clone showed up just once. The gene calls are TRBV2 and TRBJ2-3, with D possibly matching TRBD1 (5 bases). CDR3 length equals 15 residues. Trimming shortened V by 1 base and J by 3 bases, and 11 bases separated the two germline ends. Germline V lookup: CDR1 SNHLY, CDR2 FYNNEI. The CDR3 DNA follows: TGTGCCAGCAGTGAAGGACAGAGCGAGACAGATACGCAGTATTTT. Protein sequence: CASSEGQSETDTQYF.

The rearrangement uses TRBV24-1 and TRBJ2-5; D might be TRBD2 (5 bases). The V and J ends lost 3 bases and 9 bases respectively, with 19 bases between them. The CDR3 runs to 15 residues. Per germline, CDR1 KGHDR and CDR2 SFDVKD. The CDR3 DNA reads TGTGCCACCAGTGATCGCGGTGGCAGCGGCATGCCCCAGTACTTC. It specifies CATSDRGGSGMPQYF.

The chain combines TRBV7-9 with TRBJ1-2; no firm D call. Deletions cut 5 bases from V and 7 bases from J, with 11 bases between. The CDR3 loop spans 12 amino acids. Germline lookup yields CDR1 SEHNR and CDR2 FQNEAQ (reference sequence). The CDR3 reads CASSAEGSGYTF. CDR3 DNA: TGTGCCAGCAGCGCCGAGGGTTCTGGCTACACCTTC.

This clone was picked up one time. This chain connects TRBV6-1 to TRBJ2-5; 10 nucleotides agree with TRBD2. Germline V lookup: CDR1 MNHNS, CDR2 SASEGT. V was clipped by 4 bases and J by 4 bases; unmatched bases: 9. The CDR3 has 16 amino acids. CDR3 coding DNA: TGTGCCAGCAGTGGCGAGCGGGGGGGCCCGGGAGAGACCCAGTACTTC. Amino acid sequence: CASSGERGGPGETQYF.

This rearrangement joins TRBV7-2 to TRBJ2-7; D gene uncertain. Germline loops: CDR1 SGHTA, CDR2 FQGNSA. The CDR3 has 12 amino acids. Trimming pared 1 base from V and 3 bases from J, leaving 4 bases between. The CDR3 region has the DNA TGTGCCAGCAGCTTAGTCCTCTACGAGCAGTACTTC. Its protein product is CASSLVLYEQYF.

This clone was recorded only once. This rearrangement joins TRBV4-2 to TRBJ1-5, with D possibly being TRBD1 (5 bases). Germline CDR1 LGHNA, CDR2 YNFKEQ. This CDR3 has 15 amino acids. Trimming removed 0 bases from V and 4 bases from J, with 10 bases in between. This CDR3 reads CASSQDTGRNQPQHF. The CDR3 region has the DNA TGTGCCAGCAGCCAAGACACAGGACGAAATCAGCCCCAGCATTTT.

This sequence joins TRBV4-2 and TRBJ1-5; the match to TRBD1 covers 9 bases. J gave up 2 bases and V 4 bases, and 0 bases lay outside the gene matches. This CDR3 contains 14 residues. Germline lookup yields CDR1 LGHNA and CDR2 YNFKEQ. The CDR3 coding sequence is TGTGCCAGCAGCCGGGACAGGGGCAATCAGCCCCAGCATTTT. Translating gives CASSRDRGNQPQHF.

This clone was picked up one time. This rearrangement joins TRBV5-1 to TRBJ2-5; TRBD2 matches at 10 bases. The CDR3 consists of 15 residues. Unmatched junction bases numbered 5, after V lost 5 bases and J lost 1 base. Germline lookup yields CDR1 SGHRS and CDR2 YFSETQ. CDR3 region: CASSRSGGAQETQYF. For the CDR3, the DNA is TGCGCCAGCAGTAGAAGCGGGGGGGCCCAAGAGACCCAGTACTTC.

This clone was recorded a few times. V is TRBV6-4 and J is TRBJ2-2, with 9 bases aligning to TRBD1. This CDR3 is 17 amino acids long. Losses at the gene ends were 3 bases for V and 2 bases for J; bases not matched to a gene: 7. Germline lookup yields CDR1 MRHNA and CDR2 SNTAGT. The CDR3 is CASSELPGQGNTGELFF. As DNA, the CDR3 is TGTGCCAGCAGTGAGCTCCCGGGACAGGGAAACACCGGGGAGCTGTTTTTT.

The chain is built from TRBV6-5 and TRBJ1-3; D may be TRBD1 (6 bases). Looked up from germline, CDR1 is MNHEY and CDR2 is SVGAGI. This CDR3 is 15 amino acids long. The V gene lost 4 bases and the J gene lost 0 bases, with 10 bases spanning the gap. The CDR3 nucleotides are TGTGCCAGCAGTTCAGGGGAAGACTCTGGAAACACCATATATTTT. This codes for CASSSGEDSGNTIYF.

The count of this clone is one. This rearrangement joins TRBV14 to TRBJ1-2; D is unclear. Germline CDR1 and CDR2: SGHDN and FVKESK. V lost 3 bases to trimming and J lost 5 bases, with 13 bases between them. CDR3 length: 14 amino acids. This CDR3 reads CASSHGNQIYGYTF. CDR3 in DNA: TGTGCCAGCAGCCACGGTAACCAAATTTATGGCTACACCTTC.

This rearrangement joins TRBV29-1 to TRBJ2-7; tentatively, D is TRBD2 (6 bases). The germline V and J ends were trimmed by 7 bases and 6 bases, with 16 bases remaining between them. This CDR3 has 12 residues. CDR1 and CDR2 from the germline V gene are SQVTM and ANQGSEA. This chain's CDR3 is CSGGTVRSEQYF. The CDR3 nucleotides are TGCAGCGGGGGGACTGTCCGGAGCGAGCAGTACTTC.